Below, 31 T cell receptor beta chains from the same sample are listed, as sequenced in a study of a mutant IDH1 vaccine in newly diagnosed glioma (dated by TCRdb to the early 2020s). Reading the label with the study, this specimen's time point is: baseline, week 1 (first vaccination visit). What the treatment or condition label conveys for this sample: pre-vaccination baseline after standard-of-care therapy. The library was obtained by the immunoSEQ multiplex PCR assay. TCRdb carries this immuneACCESS record with in-frame sequences only. Its versions omit some clonotypes, under half of them owing to an unresolved V gene in the studies checked, with the rest unexplained. The sample data list tens of thousands of clones, and about nine tenths of these were observed just once. The ten largest clones represent roughly 2.4% of the sample. Sequences were derived from PBMCs, sampled from a glioma patient treated with radiotherapy, temozolomide or both. The receptors originated from a man in his forties with glioma.

The chain couples TRBV9 to TRBJ2-7, with D uncertain. This CDR3 has 16 amino acids. V lost 0 bases and J 2 bases, leaving 15 bases between the germline ends. Germline CDR1 is SGDLS and CDR2 is YYNGEE. The CDR3 is CASSVDKGNGPYEQYF. The CDR3 DNA reads TGTGCCAGCAGCGTAGATAAGGGAAACGGGCCCTACGAGCAGTACTTC.

The CDR3 nucleotides are TGTGCCAGTAGCGACGGGGGGGGGTTTGAGCATCAGCCCCAGCATTTT. Residues: CASSDGGGFEHQPQHF. The rearrangement uses TRBV19 and TRBJ1-5; D possibly corresponds to TRBD1 (5 bases). Between the trimmed V and J ends, which lost 6 bases and 5 bases, there was a span of 20 bases. The CDR3 covers 16 residues. CDR1 is LNHDA and CDR2 is SQIVND in the germline V gene (reference sequence).

The chain combines TRBV27 with TRBJ1-5; D not resolved. Looked up from germline, CDR1 is MNHEY and CDR2 is SMNVEV (reference sequence). The CDR3 is made up of 13 amino acids. V gave up 3 bases and J gave up 6 bases, with 9 bases separating them. In nucleotides, the CDR3 is TGTGCCAGCAGTTTCACTGGGCTTCAGCCCCAGCATTTT. Amino acid sequence: CASSFTGLQPQHF.

V and J are TRBV28 and TRBJ1-2; 7 bases match TRBD1. Germline V gene lookup returns CDR1 MDHEN and CDR2 SYDVKM. Trimming at V came to 7 bases and at J to 2 bases, leaving 13 bases not matched to a gene. This CDR3 is built from 16 residues. CDR3 nucleotides: TGTGCCAGCACCGACAGACAGGGAAGAGAAAACTATGGCTACACCTTC. Translated: CASTDRQGRENYGYTF.

The gene calls are TRBV7-6 and TRBJ1-4, with 11 bases matching TRBD1. CDR3 length: 15 residues. V dropped 7 bases and J dropped 8; count of bases not matched to a gene: 9. CDR1 is SGHVS, CDR2 FNYEAQ, per germline. The CDR3 region has the DNA TGTGCCAGCAACCTTAACGGGGACAGGGGGGAAAAACTGTTTTTT. Amino acids: CASNLNGDRGEKLFF.

The chain combines TRBV15 with TRBJ1-2; the D gene is possibly TRBD1 (5 bases). The CDR3 consists of 14 residues. V was pared by 0 bases and J by 8 bases, with 13 bases between. Germline CDR1 LNHNV, CDR2 YYDKDF (reference sequence). The CDR3 loop reads CATSRDLRDDGYTF. Here the CDR3 DNA reads TGTGCCACCAGCAGAGATCTCAGGGATGACGGCTACACCTTC.

This clone appeared once. The chain links TRBV27 to TRBJ1-1, with 7 bases aligning to TRBD1. Germline CDR1 is MNHEY and CDR2 is SMNVEV (reference sequence). Trimming removed 2 bases from V and 5 bases from J; junction bases left unmatched: 5. This CDR3 region has 14 residues. CDR3 sequence reads: CASSLIQGGTEAFF. As DNA, the CDR3 is TGTGCCAGCAGTTTAATCCAGGGGGGGACTGAAGCTTTCTTT.

V usage is TRBV7-2 and J usage is TRBJ2-2; TRBD2 matches 7 bases. Germline V CDR1 and CDR2: SGHTA, FQGNSA. The CDR3 is 17 amino acids. The V segment lost 3 bases and the J segment 1 base; nucleotides outside the gene matches: 8. The CDR3 DNA reads TGTGCCAGCAGCTTCAAACGGGCTAGCGGGAACACCGGGGAGCTGTTTTTT. Protein sequence: CASSFKRASGNTGELFF.

The chain is built from TRBV7-2 and TRBJ2-7, with TRBD2 matching over 9 bases. Trimming cost V 1 base and J 2 bases; bases outside gene matches: 3. This CDR3 comprises 15 residues. Germline V gene data show CDR1 as SGHTA and CDR2 as FQGNSA. CDR3 amino acids: CASSLEASGAYEQYF. Written as DNA, the CDR3 is TGTGCCAGCAGCTTAGAGGCTAGCGGGGCCTACGAGCAGTACTTC.

The chain is built from TRBV10-3 and TRBJ2-1, with D uncertain. Germline CDR1 reads ENHRY; CDR2 reads SYGVKD. The CDR3 has 15 residues. V was trimmed by 3 bases and J by 0 bases, leaving 9 bases between them. The CDR3: CAISEGKSSYNEQFF. CDR3 in DNA: TGTGCCATCAGTGAAGGGAAGAGCTCCTACAATGAGCAGTTCTTC.

V gene TRBV2 combines with J gene TRBJ2-1, with TRBD2 matching 15 bases. This CDR3 has 17 amino acids. J lost 0 bases, V lost 8 bases, and 5 bases had no gene match. CDR1 is SNHLY, CDR2 FYNNEI, per germline. The CDR3 reads CASAGTSGRSSYNEQFF. The CDR3 DNA reads TGTGCCAGCGCGGGGACTAGCGGGAGGAGCTCCTACAATGAGCAGTTCTTC. The variable domain in full, completed from reference TRBV2 and TRBJ2-1, reads EPEVTQTPSHQVTQMGQEVILRCVPISNHLYFYWYRQILGQKVEFLVSFYNNEISEKSEIFDDQFSVERPDGSNFTLKIRSTKLEDSAMYFCASAGTSGRSSYNEQFFGPGTRLTVL.

This chain links TRBV4-1 with TRBJ2-3; either TRBD1 or TRBD2 may fit D (6 bases each). CDR1 MGHRA and CDR2 YSYEKL come from the germline V gene. V was pared by 1 base and J by 1 base, with 15 bases between. The length of the CDR3 is 17 residues. The CDR3 here is CASSQGGAPWGTDTQYF. The CDR3 bases are TGCGCCAGCAGCCAAGGGGGGGCTCCATGGGGCACAGATACGCAGTATTTT.

The chain carries TRBV9 and TRBJ2-6; the match to TRBD2 covers 7 bases. Unmatched junction bases numbered 5, after V lost 0 bases and J lost 2 bases. The germline CDR1 and CDR2 sequences are SGDLS and YYNGEE. This CDR3 is built from 17 residues. This CDR3 reads CASSVGGGPTGANVLTF. As DNA, the CDR3 is TGTGCCAGCAGCGTAGGGGGAGGGCCCACTGGGGCCAACGTCCTGACTTTC.

V usage is TRBV25-1 and J usage is TRBJ2-1; TRBD2 agrees at 11 bases. V dropped 8 bases and J dropped 0; count of bases not matched to a gene: 9. Germline CDR1 MGHDK, CDR2 SYGVNS. The CDR3 is 17 amino acids. In nucleotides, the CDR3 is TGTGCCAGCGGGGGGGGACTAGCGGAGCTCTCCTACAATGAGCAGTTCTTC. Translation: CASGGGLAELSYNEQFF. The variable domain in full, with the rest retrieved from reference TRBV25-1 and TRBJ2-1, is EADIYQTPRYLVIGTGKKITLECSQTMGHDKMYWYQQDPGMELHLIHYSYGVNSTEKGDLSSESTVSRIRTEHFPLTLESARPSHTSQYLCASGGGLAELSYNEQFFGPGTRLTVL.

The sample holds a few counts of this clone. V usage is TRBV6-6 and J usage is TRBJ2-5; TRBD2 matches 8 bases. Germline trimming cut 5 bases from V and 2 bases from J; bases unmatched to any gene: 4. Germline lookup yields CDR1 MNHNY and CDR2 SVGAGI (reference sequence). The CDR3 sequence is 14 residues long. CDR3 amino acids: CASSRGRLQETQYF. CDR3 DNA sequence: TGTGCCAGCAGTCGCGGGAGGTTACAAGAGACCCAGTACTTC.

V gene TRBV28 combines with J gene TRBJ2-7, with 10 bases aligning to TRBD1. Trimming at V came to 6 bases and at J to 3 bases, leaving 5 bases not matched to a gene. This CDR3 has 14 amino acids. Germline CDR1 reads MDHEN; CDR2 reads SYDVKM. As DNA, the CDR3 is TGTGCCAGCAGCGGGACAGGGGCGCTCTACGAGCAGTACTTC. Translation: CASSGTGALYEQYF.

V usage is TRBV13 and J usage is TRBJ1-1; 7 bases match TRBD1. Germline assignment: CDR1 PRHDT and CDR2 FYEKMQ (reference sequence). This CDR3 is 14 amino acids long. The ends lost 4 bases at V and 0 bases at J; junction bases unmatched: 2. The CDR3 spells CASSSTGVNTEAFF. Written as DNA, the CDR3 is TGTGCCAGCAGCTCCACAGGGGTGAACACTGAAGCTTTCTTT.

This sequence joins TRBV19 and TRBJ1-2, with unresolved D. This CDR3 contains 13 residues. The V gene lost 3 bases and the J gene lost 12 bases, with 17 bases spanning the gap. The germline gives CDR1 LNHDA, CDR2 SQIVND (reference sequence). The CDR3 DNA sequence: TGTGCCAGTAGTATGAGGAGGGCAGAGTCGAACACCTTC. Encoded protein: CASSMRRAESNTF.

CDR3 in DNA: TGTGCCAGCAGTTTAGGACAGAGCTTCACAGATACGCAGTATTTT. Residues: CASSLGQSFTDTQYF. The V gene is TRBV27, the J gene TRBJ2-3; tentative D call: TRBD1 (6 bases). V was shortened by 2 bases and J by 2 bases, with 11 bases between the two germline ends. CDR1 and CDR2 (germline): MNHEY, SMNVEV (reference sequence). The CDR3 consists of 15 residues.

This clone was seen a handful of times. V is TRBV7-3 and J is TRBJ2-3; perhaps TRBD2 as D (5 bases). The V gene lost 5 bases and the J gene lost 0 bases, with 15 bases spanning the gap. This CDR3 is 16 amino acids long. The germline V gene has CDR1 SGHTA and CDR2 FQGTGA. CDR3 in DNA: TGTGCCAGCAGCGGACTGAGTACGGGGAGCACAGATACGCAGTATTTT. This gives the protein CASSGLSTGSTDTQYF.

This rearrangement joins TRBV28 to TRBJ1-5; TRBD1 might be the D (5 bases). Germline CDR1 MDHEN, CDR2 SYDVKM. Deletions cut 4 bases from V and 0 bases from J, with 10 bases between. The CDR3 contains 15 residues. The CDR3 bases are TGTGCCAGCAGTTCCACAGGCCTTAGCAATCAGCCCCAGCATTTT. Its translation is CASSSTGLSNQPQHF.

This clone appeared a few times. The genes are TRBV9 and TRBJ2-1; a possible D gene is TRBD2 (6 bases). The CDR3 sequence is 17 residues long. V lost 0 bases to trimming and J lost 0 bases, with 13 bases between them. CDR1 is SGDLS and CDR2 is YYNGEE in the germline V gene. CDR3 coding DNA: TGTGCCAGCAGCGTAGAGAGCGGGTCGAGCTCCTACAATGAGCAGTTCTTC. It specifies CASSVESGSSSYNEQFF.

The J gene is TRBJ2-7, the V gene TRBV7-9; D not certain. With 3 bases removed from V and 5 bases from J, the gap between germline ends came to 5 bases. Germline CDR1 is SEHNR and CDR2 is FQNEAQ (reference sequence). The CDR3 loop spans 11 amino acids. The CDR3 region has the DNA TGTGCCAGCAGCTTGGGCGACGAGCAGTACTTC. This translates into CASSLGDEQYF.

J is TRBJ2-2 and V is TRBV29-1; no firm D call. CDR3 length equals 11 residues. The V gene lost 8 bases and the J gene lost 8 bases, with 12 bases spanning the gap. The germline V gene has CDR1 SQVTM and CDR2 ANQGSEA. This chain's CDR3 is CSTLGWGELFF. The DNA for the CDR3 is TGCAGCACCCTGGGGTGGGGGGAGCTGTTTTTT.

The gene calls are TRBV2 and TRBJ1-4; no firm D call. The V gene's germline CDR1 is SNHLY and CDR2 FYNNEI. Trimming cost V 7 bases and J 5 bases, with 11 bases left between them. The CDR3 contains 13 residues. This chain's CDR3 is CASNWQENEKLFF. CDR3 bases: TGTGCCAGCAATTGGCAAGAAAATGAAAAACTGTTTTTT.

The chain carries TRBV4-2 and TRBJ2-4; 7 nucleotides align to TRBD2. The CDR3 has 17 residues. Germline loops: CDR1 LGHNA, CDR2 YNFKEQ. V dropped 3 bases and J dropped 2; count of bases not matched to a gene: 10. CDR3 in amino acids: CASSQDATAGTKNIQYF. The CDR3 DNA sequence: TGTGCCAGCAGCCAGGATGCGACAGCGGGAACCAAAAACATTCAGTACTTC.

The chain has TRBV6-1 and TRBJ2-1; D ambiguous. The CDR3 has 11 residues. Per germline, CDR1 MNHNS and CDR2 SASEGT. V gave up 7 bases and J gave up 8 bases, with 9 bases separating them. The CDR3 coding sequence is TGTGCCAGCAAAGAAAAGCATGAGCAGTTCTTC. The encoded protein is CASKEKHEQFF.

The rearrangement joins TRBV6-1 to TRBJ2-7; D not certain. This CDR3 has 15 amino acids. CDR1 is MNHNS and CDR2 is SASEGT in the germline V gene. With 2 bases removed from V and 0 bases from J, the gap between germline ends came to 11 bases. The CDR3 DNA follows: TGTGCCAGCAGTGAATTTGATAACGACTCCTACGAGCAGTACTTC. The encoded protein is CASSEFDNDSYEQYF.

CDR3 in amino acids: CASSLGGYSNQPQHF. The CDR3 coding sequence is TGTGCCAGCAGCTTGGGAGGGTATAGCAATCAGCCCCAGCATTTT. The rearrangement joins TRBV5-5 to TRBJ1-5; D remains unclear. V gave up 0 bases and J gave up 0 bases, with 7 bases separating them. Germline V lookup: CDR1 SGHKS, CDR2 YYEKEE (reference sequence). The CDR3 consists of 15 residues.

J is TRBJ1-4 and V is TRBV18; no clear D gene. V lost 3 bases to trimming and J lost 8 bases, with 13 bases between them. CDR1 and CDR2 (germline): KGHSH, LQKENI. The CDR3 is made up of 14 amino acids. The CDR3 DNA follows: TGTGCCAGCTCACCCGGTTTCGGTGGAGAAAAACTGTTTTTT. This translates into CASSPGFGGEKLFF.

V and J are TRBV21-1 and TRBJ2-1; the table calls TRBD2, which could not be checked here. TRBV21-1 is a pseudogene locus. The CDR3 is 18 amino acids. For the CDR3, the DNA is TGTGCCAGCAGCAAGAGGGATCTGACGGGAGGGATCTTCAATGAGCAGTTCTTC. It translates to CASSKRDLTGGIFNEQFF.